Listed below are T cell receptor beta chains from one sample, sequenced in a study of blood T cell repertoires in COVID-19. Libraries were prepared by immunoSEQ multiplex PCR; TCRdb keeps only in-frame clonotypes and omits some of them. The data contain 53,000 or so clones, roughly 78% of them singletons. The sample was peripheral blood. These receptors all stem from a man in his 60s with acute or convalescent COVID-19. The CDR3 runs from the conserved cysteine through the conserved F or W. The D gene is left open where the match is weak. Size is omitted from some rows. Given values are once, few, many or a class for expanded clones.

clone size	V gene	J gene	D gene	CDR3 protein	CDR3 DNA
once	TRBV7-2	TRBJ1-2	.	CASSLDTNYGYTF	TGTGCCAGCAGCTTAGACACTAACTATGGCTACACCTTC
few	TRBV30	TRBJ2-7	.	CAWSASSYEQYF	TGTGCCTGGAGTGCTAGCTCCTACGAGCAGTACTTC
once	TRBV5-1	TRBJ2-3	.	CASSTSGSYTDTQYF	TGCGCCAGCAGCACCTCCGGGTCCTACACAGATACGCAGTATTTT
.	TRBV6-5	TRBJ2-7	.	CASSYLSRNPYEQYF	TGTGCCAGCAGTTACCTTTCTAGAAACCCATACGAGCAGTACTTC
.	TRBV7-9	TRBJ1-3	.	CASSRGGAGNTIYF	TGTGCCAGCAGCCGAGGGGGGGCTGGAAACACCATATATTTT
.	TRBV5-4	TRBJ2-7	TRBD2	CASSPRTSGSGHEQYF	TGTGCCAGCAGCCCACGGACTAGCGGGAGCGGCCACGAGCAGTACTTC
once	TRBV7-8	TRBJ1-1	.	CASSLGLSNTEAFF	TGTGCCAGCAGCTTAGGACTGTCGAACACTGAAGCTTTCTTT
.	TRBV6-5	TRBJ2-7	.	CASSIPGEQYF	TGTGCCAGCAGCATTCCCGGGGAGCAGTACTTC
.	TRBV19	TRBJ2-3	.	CASSIGGFGTDTQYF	TGTGCCAGTAGTATTGGAGGGTTCGGCACAGATACGCAGTATTTT
.	TRBV24-1	TRBJ2-2	.	CATSRDSTGELFF	TGTGCCACCAGTCGGGACTCCACCGGGGAGCTGTTTTTT
.	TRBV28	TRBJ1-2	TRBD1	CASSFSTGGGTF	TGTGCCAGCAGTTTTTCGACAGGGGGCGGAACCTTC
.	TRBV7-8	TRBJ2-1	.	CASSLSIGVNEQFF	TGTGCCAGCAGCTTATCGATAGGGGTAAATGAGCAGTTCTTC
.	TRBV6-5	TRBJ1-1	TRBD1	CACRGGTEAFF	TGTGCCTGCAGGGGGGGCACTGAAGCTTTCTTT
.	TRBV27	TRBJ2-2	.	CASRRTGLRGELFF	TGTGCCAGCAGGCGAACAGGGCTGCGAGGGGAGCTGTTTTTT